Listed below are T cell receptor beta chains from one sample, sequenced in a study of OX40 agonist ivuxolimab in advanced cancers. TCRdb's copy holds only in-frame clones and misses some; the assay was immunoSEQ multiplex PCR. The sample lists about 110,000 clones, approximately 90% occurring once. This sample comprised CD4+ or CD8+ T cells sorted from blood, obtained in a trial of the OX40 agonist ivuxolimab. The receptors were gathered from an adult with an advanced solid tumor such as melanoma, head and neck, liver or kidney cancer. Each CDR3 is given with its conserved first and last residue. D genes are given only for firm matches. Clone size is given for some rows only: seen once, a few or many times, or a class if the clone is expanded.

cdr3_nt	cdr3_aa	clone_size	v_call	j_call	d_call
TGTGCCTGGAACTCAGGGGAAGGCTACACCTTC	CAWNSGEGYTF	.	TRBV30	TRBJ1-2	.
TGTGCCACCAGCAGGGGGGGTATTAAAGAAGCTTTCTTT	CATSRGGIKEAFF	.	TRBV15	TRBJ1-1	.
TGCGCCAGCAGTCATTATAAGGGGAAAAGCGGGATGTCCTACGAGCAGTACTTC	CASSHYKGKSGMSYEQYF	.	TRBV23-1	TRBJ2-7	TRBD2
TGTGCCAGCAGCTTAGCCGGGGGAAGCACAGATACGCAGTATTTT	CASSLAGGSTDTQYF	.	TRBV7-9	TRBJ2-3	.
TGCGCCAGCATGACGGGACAGGGGGCTCTTTTTGCTGGAAACACCATATATTTT	CASMTGQGALFAGNTIYF	.	TRBV5-1	TRBJ1-3	TRBD1
TGCGCCAGCAGTCTCTCCTCCTCTGGCACAGATACGCAGTATTTT	CASSLSSSGTDTQYF	once	TRBV5-1	TRBJ2-3	.
TGTGCCAGCAGCTTGGCAGGGCCCGGCGGGGCCAACGTCCTGACTTTC	CASSLAGPGGANVLTF	.	TRBV5-6	TRBJ2-6	.
TGTGCCAGAAGCTCCTCGGTGGGTTGTACCATATATTTT	CARSSSVGCTIYF	.	TRBV5-3	TRBJ1-3	.
TGTGCCAGCAGCTTATCCCGCCGACTAGCGGGAGCGTCCGAGCAGTACTTC	CASSLSRRLAGASEQYF	.	TRBV7-9	TRBJ2-7	TRBD2
TGTGCCAGCAGCTCGGGACTAGCGGGGGGGCGTGATACGCAGTATTTT	CASSSGLAGGRDTQYF	.	TRBV5-4	TRBJ2-3	TRBD2
TGTGCCAGCACCCCGGGTGGTACGGGGCGGGCTGAAGCTTTCTTT	CASTPGGTGRAEAFF	once	TRBV2	TRBJ1-1	.
TGTGCCAGCAGACCGATATCAGCAACCGGGGAGCTGTTTTTT	CASRPISATGELFF	.	TRBV6-4	TRBJ2-2	.
TGTGCCAGCCAGCCGAGGGGCACCACAGATACGCAGTATTTT	CASQPRGTTDTQYF	.	TRBV9	TRBJ2-3	.
TGTGCCAGCAGTGAGAGGGGGGGACAGCAGAGTTTT	CASSERGGQQSF	few	TRBV6-1	TRBJ2-2	.
TGCAGTGCCCTGGCCGGGGAAGGCTACACCTTC	CSALAGEGYTF	.	TRBV20-1	TRBJ1-2	.
TGTGCCAGTAGTATCCCCGGGACAGCTAACTATGGCTACACCTTC	CASSIPGTANYGYTF	.	TRBV19	TRBJ1-2	TRBD1
TGTGCCAGCAGCTTAGCATCCTCTGGGCAGCATGGAAACACCATATATTTT	CASSLASSGQHGNTIYF	.	TRBV7-8	TRBJ1-3	.
TGTGCCAGCAGCTTAGTTGCGGGGGGCACAGATACGCAGTATTTT	CASSLVAGGTDTQYF	.	TRBV7-6	TRBJ2-3	TRBD2
TGTGCCAGCAGCTTCAGACAGGGGGCTATGTACGAGCAGTACTTC	CASSFRQGAMYEQYF	.	TRBV7-9	TRBJ2-7	TRBD1
TGCGCCAGCAGTAATGGGGTCCAATTTGCGAACACTGAAGCTTTCTTT	CASSNGVQFANTEAFF	.	TRBV5-1	TRBJ1-1	.
TGTGCCAGCAGTGGCGGGACAGGGACTGGAAACACCATATATTTT	CASSGGTGTGNTIYF	.	TRBV6-1	TRBJ1-3	TRBD1
TGTGCCAGTAGTCCTAGGACAGTACTTAGCAATCAGCCCCAGCATTTT	CASSPRTVLSNQPQHF	.	TRBV19	TRBJ1-5	.
TGTGCCAGCCGGGTCACAGGGGTTGGCAATCAGCCCCAGCATTTT	CASRVTGVGNQPQHF	.	TRBV19	TRBJ1-5	TRBD1
TGTGCCTGGAGTATCGGGACGGTGGAGGGTGTCTTT	CAWSIGTVEGVF	few	TRBV30	TRBJ1-1	.
TGTGCCAGTAGTATCCAGCCCCATCCTACGGAGACCCAGTACTTC	CASSIQPHPTETQYF	.	TRBV19	TRBJ2-5	.